The 2 T cell receptor beta chains below come from one sample, sequenced in a study of cytomegalovirus exposure and HLA in healthy donors. A multiplex PCR was run with 60 Vbeta primers and 13 Jbeta primers. Sequenced by immunoSEQ multiplex PCR; TCRdb stores in-frame clones only, minus some. The sample contains fewer than 250,000 clones, roughly 87% of which appear only once. The sample consisted of PBMCs. These receptors were taken from a man between 35 and 55 years old in good health and CMV-seropositive.

This clone was seen only once. The rearrangement joins TRBV5-4 to TRBJ1-2; TRBD1 is a possible D gene (5 bases). The CDR3 is 17 residues long. Trimming took off 0 bases at V and 5 bases at J, with 20 bases between the two ends. In germline, CDR1 is SGHNT, CDR2 YYREEE (reference sequence). CDR3 region: CASSLGQSPTSVYGYTF. DNA for the CDR3: TGTGCCAGCAGCTTGGGACAGTCTCCCACTTCCGTTTATGGCTACACCTTC.

This sequence joins TRBV5-8 and TRBJ2-1; TRBD1 agrees at 12 bases. Germline CDR1 SGHTS, CDR2 YDEGEE. CDR3 length: 14 amino acids. V was pared by 6 bases and J by 6 bases, with 4 bases of the junction left unmatched. Written as DNA, the CDR3 is TGTGCCAGCATCCCGGGACAGGGGGCCAATGAGCAGTTCTTC. This gives the protein CASIPGQGANEQFF.